This record looks at one T cell receptor beta chain sequence and its context. The antigen is unknown. The data were obtained in a study of radiation and T cells in renal cell carcinoma. Whole-study results and caveats: In blood, top tumor clones expanded by 2 weeks, shrinking by 4.

The data were produced by immunoSEQ multiplex PCR, yet TCRdb's version contains in-frame clones alone and is incomplete. The sample lists about 130,000 clones, around nine tenths occurring once. Time point here: baseline pretreatment blood. Stated treatment: 15 Gy SBRT to primary tumor, nephrectomy 4 weeks later. Radiation-treated patients gave blood at baseline, week 2 and week 4. Source: blood, taken from a patient whose treatment included radiotherapy and nephrectomy. This clonotype was sampled from a woman between 45 and 60 years old with renal cell carcinoma.

CDR3 protein: CASSFWHSGANVLTF. The CDR3 nucleotides are TGTGCCAGCAGCTTTTGGCACTCTGGGGCCAACGTCCTGACTTTC. J is TRBJ2-6 and V is TRBV5-4; no firm D call. This CDR3 is 15 amino acids long. Trimming took 2 bases from V and 0 from J, leaving 6 bases between them. CDR1 is SGHNT, CDR2 YYREEE, per germline (reference sequence).